This TCR beta chain appears in the sequencing data of a study of cytomegalovirus exposure and HLA in healthy donors. The PCR was carried out with 60 Vbeta primers and 13 Jbeta primers. Method: immunoSEQ multiplex PCR; TCRdb's copy keeps in-frame clones and lacks some. The data show about 200,000 clones, with 75% to 80% seen just once and 1.5% to 2% held by the top ten. Study-wide results and caveats: Per a prior analysis, the majority of TCR beta V segments were productive roughly 90% or roughly 30% of the time.

V lost 1 base, J lost 1 base, and 17 bases lay in between. The length of the CDR3 is 19 residues. Germline CDR1 is MNHNS and CDR2 is SASEGT. Regarding this clone: Its antigen is still unknown.

This sequence was found in a man aged 18-30 years in good health and CMV-seronegative. The rearrangement joins TRBV6-1 to TRBJ2-6; D is possibly TRBD1 (6 bases). Sequencing was carried out using PBMCs. CDR3: CASSEDGTPYRSGANVLTF. In DNA form, the CDR3 reads TGTGCCAGCAGTGAAGACGGGACACCCTATAGGTCTGGGGCCAACGTCCTGACTTTC.